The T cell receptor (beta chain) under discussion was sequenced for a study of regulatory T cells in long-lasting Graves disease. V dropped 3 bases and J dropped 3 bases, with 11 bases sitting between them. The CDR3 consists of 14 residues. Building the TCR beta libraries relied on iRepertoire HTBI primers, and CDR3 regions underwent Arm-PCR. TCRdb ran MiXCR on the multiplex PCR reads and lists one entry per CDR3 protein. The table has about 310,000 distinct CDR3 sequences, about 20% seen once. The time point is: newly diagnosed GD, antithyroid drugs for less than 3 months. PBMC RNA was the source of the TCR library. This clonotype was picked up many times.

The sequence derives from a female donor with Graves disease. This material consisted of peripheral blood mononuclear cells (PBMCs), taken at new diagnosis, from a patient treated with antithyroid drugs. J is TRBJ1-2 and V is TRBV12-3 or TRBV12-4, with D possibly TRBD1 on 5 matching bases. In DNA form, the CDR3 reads TGTGCCAGCAGTTTCGGCCAGACAGACTATGGCTACACCTTC. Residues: CASSFGQTDYGYTF.